This record covers a single T cell receptor beta chain. No antigen is known for it. The method was immunoSEQ multiplex PCR; TCRdb's version includes in-frame clones alone and lacks a portion of them. The sample totals around 150,000 clones. The CDR3 runs 15 residues. The germline V gene has CDR1 MNHNY and CDR2 SVGAGI (reference sequence). With V trimmed by 5 bases and J by 8 bases, 14 bases remained unmatched. This record comes from a study of T cell responses to AZD1222 COVID-19 vaccine. The study's findings and limits: In a largely white British group with more females than males, clonal diversity was possibly underestimated.

The sequenced material came from peripheral blood. The clonotype was recovered from an adult in good health. The rearrangement joins TRBV6-6 to TRBJ1-2, with 7 bases aligning to TRBD1. In DNA form, the CDR3 reads TGTGCCAGCAGTAAATATTCTGAGACAGGGAAGGGCTACACCTTC. This codes for CASSKYSETGKGYTF.